Listed below are T cell receptor beta chains from one sample, sequenced in a study of persistence of HIV-infected CD4 T cells. Data came from immunoSEQ multiplex PCR; TCRdb stores just in-frame clones and leaves some out. The repertoire includes more than 30,000 clones, around 83% of them detected once, and 0.9% to 1% sits in the top ten. No antigen is known for these receptors. Sequenced here: cultured CD4+ T cells from PBMCs, sampled from a patient who received antiretroviral therapy. The receptors were sampled from an adult with HIV. The donor label of this sample is uncertain. Each CDR3 is given with its conserved first and last residue. D genes are given only for firm matches. Some rows mark clone size as missing; the rest say once, few, many or name a class of expanded clone.

>TRBV30|TRBJ2-7|NA|TRBD1
CAWGTGREDEQYF
TGTGCCTGGGGGACAGGGAGAGAGGACGAGCAGTACTTC
>TRBV2|TRBJ2-7|NA|NA
CASIGDYEQYF
TGTGCCAGCATAGGGGACTACGAGCAGTACTTC
>TRBV9|TRBJ1-2|NA|TRBD1
CASTTQGANYGYTF
TGTGCCAGCACGACACAGGGGGCCAACTATGGCTACACCTTC
>TRBV6-2/TRBV6-3|TRBJ2-1|NA|TRBD1
CASSSRTGTYNEQFF
TGTGCCAGCAGTTCGAGGACAGGGACCTACAATGAGCAGTTCTTC
>TRBV27|TRBJ1-2|few|NA
CASRPHIDRHYGYTF
TGTGCCAGCAGACCCCACATTGACCGCCACTATGGCTACACCTTC
>TRBV19|TRBJ2-1|NA|NA
CASSQSGLYNEQFF
TGTGCCAGTAGCCAATCGGGACTCTACAATGAGCAGTTCTTC
>TRBV19|TRBJ1-3|NA|NA
CAGLSTSGNTIYF
TGTGCCGGCTTAAGTACGTCCGGAAACACCATATATTTT
>TRBV7-3|TRBJ2-2|NA|TRBD1
CASSLKWAASRDRGNTGELFF
TGTGCCAGCAGCTTAAAGTGGGCTGCTTCCCGGGACAGGGGGAACACCGGGGAGCTGTTTTTT
>TRBV5-1|TRBJ1-1|NA|NA
CASSLGRAVEAFF
TGCGCCAGCAGCTTGGGGCGGGCCGTAGAAGCTTTCTTT
>TRBV6-1|TRBJ2-1|NA|NA
CASSEVGRRASSYNEQFF
TGTGCCAGCAGTGAAGTGGGGCGGCGGGCGAGCTCCTACAATGAGCAGTTCTTC
>TRBV29-1|TRBJ1-3|few|NA
CSVERDFGSGNTIYF
TGCAGCGTTGAACGCGACTTTGGCTCTGGAAACACCATATATTTT
>TRBV6-1|TRBJ1-4|NA|NA
CASSEERAGKLFF
TGTGCCAGCAGTGAAGAAAGAGCGGGGAAACTGTTTTTT
>TRBV3-1/TRBV3-2|TRBJ2-1|NA|NA
CASTSDNEQFF
TGTGCCAGCACCAGCGATAATGAGCAGTTCTTC
>TRBV15|TRBJ2-2|NA|TRBD2
CATSRDGGGTGELFF
TGTGCCACCAGCAGAGATGGGGGGGGCACCGGGGAGCTGTTTTTT
>TRBV6-5|TRBJ1-4|NA|NA
CASRGPATNEKLFF
TGTGCCAGCAGGGGGCCCGCAACTAATGAAAAACTGTTTTTT
>TRBV7-9|TRBJ2-2|NA|NA
CASSSPGSSRELFF
TGTGCCAGCAGCTCACCAGGCTCATCCCGGGAGCTGTTTTTT
>TRBV30|TRBJ2-1|NA|NA
CAWSLRTGDEQFF
TGTGCCTGGAGTCTTCGGACGGGCGATGAGCAGTTCTTC
>TRBV28|TRBJ1-1|NA|TRBD1
CASTSGGRAFF
TGTGCCAGCACCTCAGGGGGGAGGGCTTTCTTT